This T cell receptor (beta chain) originates from a study of blood T cells in healthy people across ages. Sample-barcoded 5' priming and a J-beta primer mix drove a second PCR of roughly 7 to 11 cycles. From each sample, at least 3 million paired-end reads containing CDR3 were obtained. TCRdb redid the calling of the 5' RACE reads with MiXCR, one entry per CDR3 protein. This sample has about 930,000 distinct CDR3 sequences, with 25% to 35% found just once. In its sample, this clonotype was seen a few times. Trimming removed 7 bases from V and 5 bases from J, with 11 bases in between. There are 12 residues in the CDR3. Germline V lookup: CDR1 MGHDK, CDR2 SYGVNS. These data were also filed under a second study, of T cells of mothers and their children.

This chain joins TRBV25-1 and TRBJ1-2; unclear D gene. This TCR derives from a woman aged 35 to 49 in good health. The sample was blood. CDR3 region: CASTVGNYGYTF. The CDR3 DNA reads as TGTGCCAGCACCGTGGGGAATTATGGCTACACCTTC.